Following are 7 T cell receptor beta chains from one sample sequenced in a study of T cell responses to AZD1222 COVID-19 vaccine. Data came from immunoSEQ multiplex PCR; TCRdb stores just in-frame clones and leaves some out. This sample has around 160,000 clones, with roughly 91% found just once. The material sequenced was peripheral blood, taken on day 0 of AZD1222 vaccination. These receptors came from an adult in good health.

V and J are TRBV2 and TRBJ2-2, with D possibly TRBD2 on 7 matching bases. V was shortened by 1 base and J by 16 bases, with 22 bases between the two germline ends. The CDR3 is 15 residues long. The germline V gene has CDR1 SNHLY and CDR2 FYNNEI. CDR3: CASSEDVAGALRRFF. DNA for the CDR3: TGTGCCAGCAGTGAAGATGTGGCGGGGGCCCTCCGTCGGTTTTTT.

The chain combines TRBV5-4 with TRBJ2-3, with a tentative D call TRBD1 (5 bases). Trimming stripped 0 bases from V and 0 bases from J, with 11 bases between. The germline gives CDR1 SGHNT, CDR2 YYREEE (reference sequence). The CDR3 is 16 residues long. The CDR3 protein is CASSLDPRASTDTQYF. CDR3 bases: TGTGCCAGCAGCTTGGATCCCAGGGCGAGCACAGATACGCAGTATTTT.

The rearrangement joins TRBV11-2 to TRBJ1-1, with no clear D. The CDR3 runs to 18 residues. Between the trimmed V and J ends, which lost 2 bases and 0 bases, there was a span of 19 bases. The V gene's germline CDR1 is SGHAT and CDR2 FQNNGV. CDR3 region: CASSLNRRHAPLNTEAFF. The CDR3 region has the DNA TGTGCCAGCAGCTTAAATAGGAGACACGCTCCTCTGAACACTGAAGCTTTCTTT.

This chain links TRBV19 with TRBJ1-2; perhaps TRBD1 as D (5 bases). The CDR3 is 11 amino acids. The ends were cut back, 10 bases at V and 8 bases at J, with 14 bases in the middle. Germline CDR1 is LNHDA and CDR2 is SQIVND (reference sequence). CDR3 protein: CATEGRGGYTF. In nucleotides, the CDR3 is TGTGCCACCGAGGGGAGAGGAGGCTACACCTTC.

The chain recombines TRBV19 with TRBJ2-1; D remains ambiguous. The germline V and J ends were trimmed by 4 bases and 2 bases, with 12 bases remaining between them. The CDR3 consists of 15 residues. CDR1 and CDR2 from the germline V gene are LNHDA and SQIVND (reference sequence). Here the CDR3 reads CASSRLASPYNEQFF. The DNA for the CDR3 is TGTGCCAGTAGTAGATTAGCAAGCCCCTACAATGAGCAGTTCTTC.

The chain joins TRBV4-3 to TRBJ1-2, with no clear D. Germline V gene lookup returns CDR1 LGHNA and CDR2 YSLEER. V lost 0 bases, J lost 6 bases, and 14 bases lay in between. This CDR3 has 15 amino acids. This CDR3 reads CASSQEGLESHGYTF. In nucleotides, the CDR3 is TGCGCCAGCAGCCAAGAGGGATTAGAGTCGCATGGCTACACCTTC.

The CDR3 bases are TGTGCCAGCAACCGGGACAGGGGATACGAGCAGTACTTC. It is translated as CASNRDRGYEQYF. The chain combines TRBV11-2 with TRBJ2-7; TRBD1 matches at 10 bases. Germline CDR1 SGHAT, CDR2 FQNNGV. V was clipped by 7 bases and J by 4 bases; unmatched bases: 4. The CDR3 covers 13 residues.